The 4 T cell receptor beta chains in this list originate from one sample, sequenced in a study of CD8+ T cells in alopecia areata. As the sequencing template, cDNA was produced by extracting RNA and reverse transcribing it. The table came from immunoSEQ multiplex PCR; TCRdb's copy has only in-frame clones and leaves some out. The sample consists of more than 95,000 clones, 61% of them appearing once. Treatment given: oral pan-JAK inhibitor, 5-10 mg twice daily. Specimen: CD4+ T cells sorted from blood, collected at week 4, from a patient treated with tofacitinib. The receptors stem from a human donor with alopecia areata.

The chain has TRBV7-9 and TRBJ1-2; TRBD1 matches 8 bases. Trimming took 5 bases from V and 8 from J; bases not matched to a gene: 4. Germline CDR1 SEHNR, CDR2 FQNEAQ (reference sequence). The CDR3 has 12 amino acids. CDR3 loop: CASSATGDGYTF. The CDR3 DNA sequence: TGTGCCAGCAGCGCGACAGGGGACGGCTACACCTTC.

The CDR3 here is CASSLSRTGGAGYTF. Written as DNA, the CDR3 is TGTGCCAGCAGCTTATCAAGGACAGGGGGCGCGGGCTACACCTTC. The V gene is TRBV7-2, the J gene TRBJ1-2; 11 bases are shared with TRBD1. V was pared by 2 bases and J by 8 bases, with 7 bases of the junction left unmatched. The CDR3 has 15 residues. Germline lookup yields CDR1 SGHTA and CDR2 FQGNSA. Variable domain in full (rest from reference TRBV7-2 and TRBJ1-2): GAGVSQSPSNKVTEKGKDVELRCDPISGHTALYWYRQSLGQGLEFLIYFQGNSAPDKSGLPSDRFSAERTGGSVSTLTIQRTQQEDSAVYLCASSLSRTGGAGYTFGSGTRLTVV.

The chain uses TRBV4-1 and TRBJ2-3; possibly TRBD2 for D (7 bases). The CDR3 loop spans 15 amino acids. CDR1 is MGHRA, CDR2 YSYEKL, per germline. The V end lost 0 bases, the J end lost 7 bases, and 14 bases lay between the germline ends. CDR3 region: CASSQEGGAGHTQYF. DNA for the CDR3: TGCGCCAGCAGCCAAGAGGGGGGGGCTGGGCATACGCAGTATTTT.

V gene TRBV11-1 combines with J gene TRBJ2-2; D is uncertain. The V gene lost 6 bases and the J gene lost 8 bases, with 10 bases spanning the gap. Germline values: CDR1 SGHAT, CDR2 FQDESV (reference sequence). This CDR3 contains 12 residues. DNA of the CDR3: TGTGCCAGCAGTCCGTGGGCTGGGGAGCTGTTTTTT. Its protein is CASSPWAGELFF.